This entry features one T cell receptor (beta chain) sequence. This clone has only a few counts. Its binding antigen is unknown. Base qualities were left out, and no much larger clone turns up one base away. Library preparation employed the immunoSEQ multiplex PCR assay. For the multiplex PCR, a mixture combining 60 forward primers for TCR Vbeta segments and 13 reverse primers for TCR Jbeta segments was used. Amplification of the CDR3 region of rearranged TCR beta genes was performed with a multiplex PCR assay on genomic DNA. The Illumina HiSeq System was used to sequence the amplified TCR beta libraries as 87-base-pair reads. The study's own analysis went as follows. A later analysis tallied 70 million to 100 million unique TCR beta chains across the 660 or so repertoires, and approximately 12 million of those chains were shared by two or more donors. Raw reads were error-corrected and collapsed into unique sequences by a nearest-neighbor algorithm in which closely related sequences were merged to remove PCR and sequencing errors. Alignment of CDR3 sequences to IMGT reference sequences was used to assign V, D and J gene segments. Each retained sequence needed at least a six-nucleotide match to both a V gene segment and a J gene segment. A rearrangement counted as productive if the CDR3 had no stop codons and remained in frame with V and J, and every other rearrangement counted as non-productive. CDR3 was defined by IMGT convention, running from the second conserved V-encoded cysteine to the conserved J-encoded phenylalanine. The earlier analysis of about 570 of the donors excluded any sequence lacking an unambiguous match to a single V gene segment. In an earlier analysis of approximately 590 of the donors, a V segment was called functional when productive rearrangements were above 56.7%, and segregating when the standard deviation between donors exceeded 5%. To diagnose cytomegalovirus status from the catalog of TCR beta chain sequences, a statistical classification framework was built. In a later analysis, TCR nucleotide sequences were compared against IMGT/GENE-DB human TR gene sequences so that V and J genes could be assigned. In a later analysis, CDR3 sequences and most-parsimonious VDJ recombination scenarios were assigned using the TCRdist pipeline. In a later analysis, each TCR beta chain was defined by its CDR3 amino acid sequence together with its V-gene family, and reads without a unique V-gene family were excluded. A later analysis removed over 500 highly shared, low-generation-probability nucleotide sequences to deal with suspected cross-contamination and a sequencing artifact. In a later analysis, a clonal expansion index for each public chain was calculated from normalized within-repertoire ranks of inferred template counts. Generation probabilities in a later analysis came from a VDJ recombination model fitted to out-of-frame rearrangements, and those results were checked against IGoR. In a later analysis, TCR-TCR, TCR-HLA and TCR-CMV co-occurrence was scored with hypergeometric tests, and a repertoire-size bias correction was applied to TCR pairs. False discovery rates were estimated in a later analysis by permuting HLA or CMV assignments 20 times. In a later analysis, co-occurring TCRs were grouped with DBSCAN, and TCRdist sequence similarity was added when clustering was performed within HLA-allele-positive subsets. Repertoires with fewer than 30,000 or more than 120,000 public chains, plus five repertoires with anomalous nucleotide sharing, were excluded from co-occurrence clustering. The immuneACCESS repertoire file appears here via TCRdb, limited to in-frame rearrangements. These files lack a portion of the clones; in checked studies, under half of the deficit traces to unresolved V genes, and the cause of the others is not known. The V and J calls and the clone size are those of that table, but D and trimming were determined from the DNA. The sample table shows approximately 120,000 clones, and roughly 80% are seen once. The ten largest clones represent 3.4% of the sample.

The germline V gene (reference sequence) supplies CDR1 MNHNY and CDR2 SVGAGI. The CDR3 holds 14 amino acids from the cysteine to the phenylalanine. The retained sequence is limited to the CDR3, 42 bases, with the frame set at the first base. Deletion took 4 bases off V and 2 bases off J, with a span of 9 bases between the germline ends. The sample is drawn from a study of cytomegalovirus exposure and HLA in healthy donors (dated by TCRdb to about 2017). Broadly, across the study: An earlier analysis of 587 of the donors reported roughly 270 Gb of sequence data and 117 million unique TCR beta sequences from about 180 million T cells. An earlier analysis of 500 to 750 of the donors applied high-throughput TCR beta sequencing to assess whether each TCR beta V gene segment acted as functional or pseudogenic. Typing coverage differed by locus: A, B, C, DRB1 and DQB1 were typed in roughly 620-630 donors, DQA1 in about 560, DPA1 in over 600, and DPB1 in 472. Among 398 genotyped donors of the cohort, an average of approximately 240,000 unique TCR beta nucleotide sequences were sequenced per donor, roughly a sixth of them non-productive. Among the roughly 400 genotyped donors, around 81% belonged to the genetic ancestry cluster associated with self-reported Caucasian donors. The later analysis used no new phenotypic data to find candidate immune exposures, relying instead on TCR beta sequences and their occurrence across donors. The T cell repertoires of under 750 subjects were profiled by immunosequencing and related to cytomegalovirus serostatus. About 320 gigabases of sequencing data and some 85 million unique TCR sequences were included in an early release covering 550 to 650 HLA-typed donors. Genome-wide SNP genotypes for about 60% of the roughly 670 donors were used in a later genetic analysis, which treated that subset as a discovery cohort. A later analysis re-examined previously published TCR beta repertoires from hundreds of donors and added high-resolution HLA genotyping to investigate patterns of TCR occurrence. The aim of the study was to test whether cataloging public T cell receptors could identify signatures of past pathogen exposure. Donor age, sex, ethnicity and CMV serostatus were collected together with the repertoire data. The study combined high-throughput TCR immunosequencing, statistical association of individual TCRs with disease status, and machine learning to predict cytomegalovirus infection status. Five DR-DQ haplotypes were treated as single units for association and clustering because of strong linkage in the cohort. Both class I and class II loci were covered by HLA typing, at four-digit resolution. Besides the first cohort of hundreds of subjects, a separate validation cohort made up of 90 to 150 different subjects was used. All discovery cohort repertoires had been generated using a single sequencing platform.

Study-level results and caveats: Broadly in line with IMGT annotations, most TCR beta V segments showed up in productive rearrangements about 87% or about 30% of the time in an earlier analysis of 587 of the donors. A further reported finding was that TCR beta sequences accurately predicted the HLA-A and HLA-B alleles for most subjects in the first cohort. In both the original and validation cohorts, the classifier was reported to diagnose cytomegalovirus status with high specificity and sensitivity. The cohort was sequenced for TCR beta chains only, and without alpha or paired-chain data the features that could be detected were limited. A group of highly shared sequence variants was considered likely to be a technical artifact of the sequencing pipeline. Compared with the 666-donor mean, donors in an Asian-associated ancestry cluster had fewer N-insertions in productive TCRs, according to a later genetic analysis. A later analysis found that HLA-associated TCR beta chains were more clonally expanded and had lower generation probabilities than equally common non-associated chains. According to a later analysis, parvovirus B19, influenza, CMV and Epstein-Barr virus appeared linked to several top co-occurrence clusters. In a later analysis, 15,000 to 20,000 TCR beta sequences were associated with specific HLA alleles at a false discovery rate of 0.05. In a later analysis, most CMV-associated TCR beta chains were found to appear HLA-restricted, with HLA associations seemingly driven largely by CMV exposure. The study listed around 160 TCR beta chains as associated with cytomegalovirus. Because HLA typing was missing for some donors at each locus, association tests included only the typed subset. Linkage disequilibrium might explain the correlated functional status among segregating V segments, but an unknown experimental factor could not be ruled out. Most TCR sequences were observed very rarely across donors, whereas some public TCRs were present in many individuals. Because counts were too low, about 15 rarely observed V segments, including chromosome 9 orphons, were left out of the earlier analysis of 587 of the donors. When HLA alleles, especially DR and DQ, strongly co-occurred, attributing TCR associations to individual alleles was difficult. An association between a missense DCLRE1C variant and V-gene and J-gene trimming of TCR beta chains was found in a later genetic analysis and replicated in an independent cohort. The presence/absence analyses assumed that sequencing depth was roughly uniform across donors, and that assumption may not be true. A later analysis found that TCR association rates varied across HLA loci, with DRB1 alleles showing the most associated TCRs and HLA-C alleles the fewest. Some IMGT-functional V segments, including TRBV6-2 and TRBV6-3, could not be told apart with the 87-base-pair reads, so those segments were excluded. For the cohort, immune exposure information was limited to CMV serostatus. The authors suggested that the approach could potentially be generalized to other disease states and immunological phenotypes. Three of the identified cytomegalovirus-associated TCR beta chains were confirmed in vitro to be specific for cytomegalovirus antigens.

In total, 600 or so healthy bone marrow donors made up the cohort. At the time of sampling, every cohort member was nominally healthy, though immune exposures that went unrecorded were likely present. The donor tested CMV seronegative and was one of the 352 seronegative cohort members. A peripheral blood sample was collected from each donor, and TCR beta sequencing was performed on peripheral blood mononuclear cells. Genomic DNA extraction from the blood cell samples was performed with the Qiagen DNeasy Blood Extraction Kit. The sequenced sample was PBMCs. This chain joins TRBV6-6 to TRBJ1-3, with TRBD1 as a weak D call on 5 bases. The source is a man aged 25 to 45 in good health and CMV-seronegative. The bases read TGTGCCAGCAGTTCGAAGACAGCTGGAAACACCATATATTTT. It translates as CASSSKTAGNTIYF.